These 25 T cell receptor beta chains were all obtained from the same sample, sequenced in a study of OX40 agonist ivuxolimab in advanced cancers. Libraries were built with the immunoSEQ multiplex PCR assay. TCRdb stores this immuneACCESS table with in-frame sequences only. Part of the clones is absent; in the studies checked, under half of the shortfall reflects unresolved V genes, and no reason is known for the rest. The sample table lists 70,000 or so clones, 88% of them with a count of one. The top ten hold roughly 0.72% of the sample. The sequenced sample was CD4+ or CD8+ T cells sorted from blood, obtained in a trial of the OX40 agonist ivuxolimab. The origin of the receptors is an adult with an advanced solid tumor such as melanoma, head and neck, liver or kidney cancer.

This clone was counted a single time. The V gene is TRBV30, the J gene TRBJ2-1, with 10 bases matching TRBD2. CDR3 length: 15 amino acids. Trimming took 3 bases from V and 6 from J; bases not matched to a gene: 8. Germline CDR1 is GTSNPN and CDR2 is SVGIG (reference sequence). CDR3 DNA sequence: TGTGCCTGGAGGTCCCTAGCGGGGGTCCGCAATGAGCAGTTCTTC. Translated, it gives CAWRSLAGVRNEQFF.

The chain carries TRBV7-9 and TRBJ1-1; possible D gene TRBD1, 6 bases. V shed 3 bases and J shed 1 base, with 12 bases lying between them. The CDR3 sequence is 15 residues long. Per the germline V gene, CDR1 is SEHNR and CDR2 is FQNEAQ (reference sequence). CDR3 sequence (DNA): TGTGCCAGCAGCTTTGGGGGCGGCGGGAACACTGAAGCTTTCTTT. This sequence encodes CASSFGGGGNTEAFF. The whole variable domain, filled in from reference TRBV7-9 and TRBJ1-1, reads DTGVSQNPRHKITKRGQNVTFRCDPISEHNRLYWYRQTLGQGPEFLTYFQNEAQLEKSRLLSDRFSAERPKGSFSTLEIQRTEQGDSAMYLCASSFGGGGNTEAFFGQGTRLTVV.

The chain couples TRBV5-1 to TRBJ2-1; 11 bases fit TRBD1. The CDR3 has 15 amino acids. CDR1 and CDR2 (germline): SGHRS, YFSETQ. V lost 5 bases to trimming and J lost 4 bases; unmatched junction nucleotides: 5. The CDR3 region has the DNA TGCGCCAGCAGTCAGGGACAGGGGGTTTACAATGAGCAGTTCTTC. It encodes CASSQGQGVYNEQFF. Looking up the rest from reference TRBV5-1 and TRBJ2-1 gives the full variable domain: KAGVTQTPRYLIKTRGQQVTLSCSPISGHRSVSWYQQTPGQGLQFLFEYFSETQRNKGNFPGRFSGRQFSNSRSEMNVSTLELGDSALYLCASSQGQGVYNEQFFGPGTRLTVL.

This clone showed up just once. The rearrangement uses TRBV9 and TRBJ1-3; D is unclear. V lost 0 bases and J 0 bases, leaving 7 bases between the germline ends. CDR3 size: 15 residues. Germline CDR1 and CDR2: SGDLS and YYNGEE. In DNA, the CDR3 is TGTGCCAGCAGCGTAGGGGAAAGCTCTGGAAACACCATATATTTT. Residues: CASSVGESSGNTIYF.

The chain links TRBV27 to TRBJ1-2; 9 positions agree with TRBD1. There are 15 residues in the CDR3. Germline CDR1 and CDR2: MNHEY and SMNVEV (reference sequence). V dropped 3 bases and J dropped 4; count of bases not matched to a gene: 6. The CDR3 region has the DNA TGTGCCAGCAGTTTTCGGGACAGGGCCACCTATGGCTACACCTTC. As protein: CASSFRDRATYGYTF.

J is TRBJ1-4 and V is TRBV4-1, with 9 bases identical to TRBD1. V gave up 3 bases and J gave up 4 bases; unmatched junction bases: 6. The CDR3 extends over 16 amino acids. Germline CDR1 and CDR2: MGHRA and YSYEKL. The CDR3: CASSHWRQGGNEKLFF. The CDR3 DNA reads TGCGCCAGCAGCCATTGGAGACAGGGGGGTAATGAAAAACTGTTTTTT.

This rearrangement joins TRBV29-1 to TRBJ2-3; D is perhaps TRBD2 (5 bases). In germline, CDR1 is SQVTM, CDR2 ANQGSEA. The length of the CDR3 is 12 residues. The V gene lost 6 bases and the J gene lost 1 base, with 8 bases spanning the gap. The CDR3 region is CSVGVGTDTQYF. DNA for the CDR3: TGCAGCGTCGGGGTGGGCACAGATACGCAGTATTTT.

The chain employs TRBV6-5 and TRBJ1-1; the D gene is possibly TRBD1 (5 bases). The CDR3 loop spans 13 amino acids. Germline CDR1 reads MNHEY; CDR2 reads SVGAGI. Trimming removed 8 bases from V and 6 bases from J, with 16 bases in between. CDR3: CASAGAYVAEAFF. The CDR3 bases are TGTGCCAGCGCCGGGGCTTATGTGGCTGAAGCTTTCTTT.

The chain recombines TRBV5-1 with TRBJ2-7; a possible D gene is TRBD2 (6 bases). V was clipped by 4 bases and J by 6 bases, with 11 bases between them. This CDR3 is built from 12 residues. Germline values: CDR1 SGHRS, CDR2 YFSETQ. CDR3: CASSHPGGEQYF. In DNA, the CDR3 is TGCGCCAGCAGCCACCCCGGGGGCGAGCAGTACTTC.

The chain couples TRBV5-5 to TRBJ1-3; D might be TRBD1 (5 bases). In germline, CDR1 is SGHKS, CDR2 YYEKEE (reference sequence). V was clipped by 4 bases and J by 8 bases, with 13 bases between them. The CDR3 is made up of 13 amino acids. The CDR3 here is CASSPGGIDTIYF. CDR3 DNA: TGTGCCAGCAGCCCCGGGGGGATTGACACCATATATTTT.

This chain joins TRBV5-1 and TRBJ2-1; 12 bases match TRBD2. CDR1 and CDR2 from the germline V gene are SGHRS and YFSETQ. V shed 4 bases, J shed 5 bases, and the junction held 7 bases outside the gene matches. CDR3 size: 16 residues. In DNA, the CDR3 is TGCGCCAGCAGCCTCGGGACTAGCGGGCCCAACAATGAGCAGTTCTTC. It specifies CASSLGTSGPNNEQFF.

The chain uses TRBV21-1 and TRBJ1-1; no check of the table's D call, TRBD1, against the DNA was made. TRBV21-1 corresponds to a pseudogene. The CDR3 loop spans 15 amino acids. CDR3 in DNA: TGTGCCAGCAGCAAAGGCCGACACCTTAACACTGAAGCTTTCTTT. This sequence encodes CASSKGRHLNTEAFF.

The chain combines TRBV19 with TRBJ1-5; 12 nucleotides agree with TRBD1. Germline lookup yields CDR1 LNHDA and CDR2 SQIVND (reference sequence). The CDR3 runs to 18 residues. The ends lost 5 bases at V and 2 bases at J; junction bases unmatched: 10. The CDR3 reads CASSAGTGGRIGNQPQHF. In DNA, the CDR3 is TGTGCCAGTAGTGCCGGGACAGGGGGCAGAATTGGCAATCAGCCCCAGCATTTT.

The chain has TRBV7-3 and TRBJ2-3; 7 bases map to TRBD1. J gave up 3 bases and V 2 bases, and 8 bases lay outside the gene matches. In germline, CDR1 is SGHTA, CDR2 FQGTGA. This CDR3 has 16 residues. DNA for the CDR3: TGTGCCAGCAGCTTAGGGTTGACAGGGAGTACAGATACGCAGTATTTT. Encoded protein: CASSLGLTGSTDTQYF.

V and J are TRBV5-6 and TRBJ1-2; D perhaps matches TRBD1 (6 bases). V was trimmed by 4 bases and J by 8 bases, leaving 15 bases between them. Germline lookup yields CDR1 SGHDT and CDR2 YYEEEE. CDR3 length: 13 amino acids. The CDR3 spells CASSPQLGAGYTF. In DNA form, the CDR3 reads TGTGCCAGCAGCCCCCAGTTGGGGGCAGGCTACACCTTC.

J is TRBJ1-2 and V is TRBV29-1; D is unresolved. The V and J ends lost 7 bases and 8 bases respectively, with 14 bases between them. Looked up from germline, CDR1 is SQVTM and CDR2 is ANQGSEA. This CDR3 spans 11 amino acids. This chain's CDR3 is CSDSDRFGYTF. The CDR3 nucleotides read TGCAGCGACTCGGACCGTTTCGGCTACACCTTC.

This clone was picked up a small number of times. The DNA of the CDR3 is TGTGCCAGCTCACCGGCAGGGGGTGAAGCTTTCTTT. It is translated as CASSPAGGEAFF. The gene calls are TRBV18 and TRBJ1-1; 7 bases map to TRBD1. This CDR3 has 12 amino acids. Germline assignment: CDR1 KGHSH and CDR2 LQKENI. V was pared by 3 bases and J by 7 bases, with 2 bases of the junction left unmatched.

The gene calls are TRBV7-9 and TRBJ1-1; TRBD1 matches 8 bases. Germline V CDR1 and CDR2: SEHNR, FQNEAQ (reference sequence). The CDR3 is made up of 17 amino acids. V shed 1 base, J shed 4 bases, and the junction held 11 bases outside the gene matches. CDR3: CASSLEIRTGHLTEAFF. For the CDR3, the DNA is TGTGCCAGCAGCTTAGAAATAAGGACAGGGCATCTCACTGAAGCTTTCTTT. Based on the CDR3 plus reference TRBV7-9 and TRBJ1-1, the full variable domain is DTGVSQNPRHKITKRGQNVTFRCDPISEHNRLYWYRQTLGQGPEFLTYFQNEAQLEKSRLLSDRFSAERPKGSFSTLEIQRTEQGDSAMYLCASSLEIRTGHLTEAFFGQGTRLTVV.

V usage is TRBV18 and J usage is TRBJ1-2; D remains unclear. The V end was cut by 0 bases, the J end by 2 bases, with 7 bases between. CDR1 is KGHSH and CDR2 is LQKENI in the germline V gene. CDR3 length: 14 amino acids. CDR3: CASSPPGGNYGYTF. The CDR3 nucleotides are TGTGCCAGCTCACCACCGGGCGGCAACTATGGCTACACCTTC.

The chain uses TRBV9 and TRBJ1-1, with 7 bases matching TRBD1. CDR1 SGDLS and CDR2 YYNGEE come from the germline V gene. This CDR3 contains 12 residues. V lost 3 bases, J lost 7 bases, and 3 bases stayed unmatched. The CDR3 sequence is CASSAHRGEAFF. The CDR3 bases are TGTGCCAGCAGCGCACACAGGGGTGAAGCTTTCTTT.

J is TRBJ2-1 and V is TRBV7-2, with D possibly TRBD2 on 5 matching bases. Germline CDR1 is SGHTA and CDR2 is FQGNSA. V was pared by 3 bases and J by 2 bases, with 8 bases between. CDR3 length: 14 residues. The CDR3 DNA sequence: TGTGCCAGCAGCTTCAGCGGCCCCTACAATGAGCAGTTCTTC. This codes for CASSFSGPYNEQFF.

The chain recombines TRBV9 with TRBJ1-5, with D tentatively TRBD1 (6 bases). This CDR3 spans 15 amino acids. Germline CDR1 reads SGDLS; CDR2 reads YYNGEE. V lost 4 bases to trimming and J lost 0 bases, with 11 bases between them. CDR3 region: CASSPTGHSNQPQHF. The CDR3 region has the DNA TGTGCCAGCAGCCCGACAGGACATAGCAATCAGCCCCAGCATTTT.

The genes are TRBV5-1 and TRBJ2-5, with a weak D call TRBD2 (5 bases). Judging by the DNA end, TRBJ2-7 fits better; the J call may be wrong. The CDR3 covers 16 residues. Germline loops: CDR1 SGHRS, CDR2 YFSETQ. CDR3 region: CASSLGIEGLPYEQYF. In DNA form, the CDR3 reads TGCGCCAGCAGCTTGGGGATAGAGGGTTTGCCCTACGAGCAGTACTTC.

V and J are TRBV7-9 and TRBJ2-3; 7 bases are shared with TRBD2. V gave up 2 bases and J gave up 0 bases; unmatched junction bases: 11. The CDR3 consists of 18 residues. Germline CDR1 is SEHNR and CDR2 is FQNEAQ (reference sequence). The CDR3: CASSLTSGGRGSTDTQYF. CDR3 DNA: TGTGCCAGCAGCTTAACCTCTGGAGGGCGGGGGAGCACAGATACGCAGTATTTT. Using reference TRBV7-9 and TRBJ2-3 for the parts outside the CDR3, the full variable domain is DTGVSQNPRHKITKRGQNVTFRCDPISEHNRLYWYRQTLGQGPEFLTYFQNEAQLEKSRLLSDRFSAERPKGSFSTLEIQRTEQGDSAMYLCASSLTSGGRGSTDTQYFGPGTRLTVL.

The chain joins TRBV30 to TRBJ1-3; D is uncertain. This CDR3 is built from 11 residues. Germline CDR1 GTSNPN, CDR2 SVGIG (reference sequence). Trimming took 4 bases from V and 2 from J, leaving 3 bases between them. The CDR3 sequence is CAWTAGNTIYF. As DNA, the CDR3 is TGTGCCTGGACAGCTGGAAACACCATATATTTT.